Reported below is one T cell receptor beta chain. This entry belongs to a study of blood T cell repertoires in COVID-19. At the level of the study: Samples came from the United States, Italy and Spain, spanning acute and convalescent COVID-19. T cells, B-cell-depleted T cells, or PBMCs provided the cDNA or gDNA that served as material.

Per the original data handling: Counts of nucleated cells, estimated from reference gene primer amplification, were obtained. This table comes from immunoSEQ multiplex PCR, and its TCRdb copy is limited to in-frame clones, with some not included. That table furnishes V, J and clone size, whereas the DNA furnished D and trimming. The sample includes 300,000 to 350,000 clones, around 87% of them seen just once. The CDR3 loop spans 13 amino acids. Per germline, CDR1 LNHDA and CDR2 SQIVND (reference sequence). Between the trimmed V and J ends, which lost 7 bases and 5 bases, there was a span of 14 bases.

The sequence derives from a man aged 18 to 35 with active or convalescent COVID-19. Material for sequencing was peripheral blood. The rearrangement links TRBV19 to TRBJ1-1, with D hard to call. DNA of the CDR3: TGTGCCAGTAATAAGGAAGGAGATACTGAAGCTTTCTTT. As protein: CASNKEGDTEAFF.